This entry describes one TCR beta chain. What it binds is unknown. Primers used in a second PCR of about 7 to 12 cycles were a sample-barcoded 5' primer and a J-beta primer mix. MiXCR, applied by TCRdb to the 5' RACE reads, yields one record per CDR3 protein. There are 850,000 to 1,000,000 distinct CDR3 sequences in the sample; around 46% occur only once, and about an eighth lies in the top ten. Isolation per sample recovered at least 7 million PBMCs. This sample was included in a study of blood T cells in healthy people across ages. Whole-study results and caveats: Total diversity from one million sequenced T cells was likely underestimated.

There are 14 residues in the CDR3. J was trimmed by 7 bases and V by 4 bases; bases with no gene match: 6. Germline V gene data show CDR1 as SGHNT and CDR2 as YENEEA. V and J are TRBV11-3 and TRBJ1-2, with 10 bases matching TRBD1. The sequence derives from a man aged 25-45 years in good health. The material sequenced was blood. The CDR3 here is CASSSRDRGGGYTF. CDR3 nucleotides: TGTGCCAGCAGCTCCCGGGACAGGGGTGGTGGCTACACCTTC. Drawing the rest from reference TRBV11-3 and TRBJ1-2, the complete variable domain is EAGVVQSPRYKIIEKKQPVAFWCNPISGHNTLYWYLQNLGQGPELLIRYENEEAVDDSQLPKDRFSAERLKGVDSTLKIQPAELGDSAVYLCASSSRDRGGGYTFGSGTRLTVV.